This T cell receptor beta chain was recorded in a study of blood T cell repertoires in COVID-19. This clone was picked up one time. Trimming removed 0 bases from V and 6 bases from J; junction bases left unmatched: 7. The CDR3 has 17 residues. Germline loops: CDR1 LGHNA, CDR2 YNFKEQ. The protocol was immunoSEQ multiplex PCR, while the TCRdb copy is restricted to in-frame clones and leaves out a portion. This sample carries 45,000 to 65,000 clones, approximately 80% of them seen once, and the ten largest clones take 6.5% to 8.5%. Specimen: peripheral blood. The rearrangement links TRBV4-2 to TRBJ2-1; TRBD1 aligns across 11 bases. The receptor's source is an older man with active COVID-19. This chain's CDR3 is CASSQDSRDRGFNEQFF. The CDR3 region has the DNA TGTGCCAGCAGCCAAGATAGCCGGGACAGGGGGTTCAATGAGCAGTTCTTC.